These T cell receptor beta chains were read from a single sample in a study of T-cell reconstitution after alpha-beta-depleted transplantation in children. TCRdb re-analysed the PCR reads in MiXCR, keeping a single row per CDR3 protein. This sample has approximately 170,000 distinct CDR3 sequences, with roughly 10% found just once. The sample was PBMCs, taken before TCRalphabeta/CD19-depleted stem cell transplant. These receptors originate from a boy aged 2 to 10 with acute myeloid leukemia, due to receive a stem cell transplant. CDR3s include the opening cysteine and the closing phenylalanine or tryptophan. The D gene is left open where the match is weak. Size tells how often a clone was seen, or its class if it is expanded.

NA,TRBJ2-1,TRBV3-1,many,CASSHMRSTEQFF,TGTGCCAGCAGCCATATGAGGTCTACCGAGCAGTTCTTC
NA,TRBJ2-7,TRBV5-1,many,CASSSRDPRQQYF,TGCGCCAGCAGCTCCCGGGACCCCAGGCAGCAGTACTTC
TRBD1,TRBJ1-6,TRBV6-1,many,CASSLGQPVSPLHF,TGTGCCAGCAGCCTGGGACAGCCAGTCTCACCCCTCCACTTT
TRBD2,TRBJ2-4,TRBV2,many,CASSEALRGGAKNIQYF,TGTGCCAGCAGTGAAGCGCTTCGGGGGGGGGCCAAAAACATTCAGTACTTC
TRBD2,TRBJ2-5,TRBV20-1,many,CSAENRTSLQETQYF,TGCAGTGCGGAAAATCGGACTAGTCTTCAAGAGACCCAGTACTTC
NA,TRBJ1-2,TRBV4-2,many,CASSQDLPGPIYGYTF,TGTGCCAGCAGCCAAGATCTCCCAGGGCCAATCTATGGCTACACCTTC
TRBD2,TRBJ2-3,TRBV18,many,CASGPTSGHTDTQYF,TGTGCCAGCGGCCCAACTAGCGGACACACAGATACGCAGTATTTT
TRBD1,TRBJ1-1,TRBV3-1,many,CASSQGTGGTEAFF,TGTGCCAGCAGCCAAGGGACAGGGGGCACTGAAGCTTTCTTT
NA,TRBJ2-7,TRBV20-1,many,CSARDYVAESSYEQYF,TGCAGTGCTAGAGATTACGTAGCGGAGAGCTCCTACGAGCAGTACTTC
NA,TRBJ1-1,TRBV7-9,many,CASSFGRENTEAFF,TGTGCCAGCAGCTTCGGAAGGGAAAACACTGAAGCTTTCTTT